The 31 T cell receptor beta chains reported below all come from one sample, sequenced in a study of siplizumab effects on memory and regulatory T cells. The data were produced by immunoSEQ multiplex PCR, yet TCRdb's version contains in-frame clones alone and is incomplete. The table records some 100,000 clones, 92% of them present only once. The sequencing sample was made of Tregs sorted from blood. These receptors came from a human donor in good health.

V and J are TRBV11-3 and TRBJ1-1; D gene uncertain. The CDR3 consists of 15 residues. Trimming cost V 0 bases and J 1 base, with 9 bases left between them. CDR1 and CDR2 from the germline V gene are SGHNT and YENEEA. DNA of the CDR3: TGTGCCAGCAGCTTAGACGGCCACCAGAACACTGAAGCTTTCTTT. This codes for CASSLDGHQNTEAFF.

This clone has just a few counts. CDR3 residues: CASSSPNPTGDHEAFF. CDR3 nucleotide sequence: TGTGCCAGCAGCTCACCCAACCCGACAGGGGACCATGAAGCTTTCTTT. The chain has TRBV5-5 and TRBJ1-1; 8 bases match TRBD1. V was clipped by 3 bases and J by 7 bases; unmatched bases: 14. The CDR3 length is 16 residues. Per the germline V gene, CDR1 is SGHKS and CDR2 is YYEKEE (reference sequence).

The chain links TRBV18 to TRBJ2-7; D is uncertain. V lost 4 bases and J lost 7, with 8 bases in between. This CDR3 spans 11 amino acids. In germline, CDR1 is KGHSH, CDR2 LQKENI. This CDR3 reads CASSHKEEQYF. In DNA form, the CDR3 reads TGTGCCAGCTCACACAAGGAGGAGCAGTACTTC.

The chain has TRBV9 and TRBJ2-2; 11 positions match TRBD1. The V segment lost 0 bases and the J segment 4 bases; nucleotides outside the gene matches: 2. There are 16 residues in the CDR3. CDR1 and CDR2 from the germline V gene are SGDLS and YYNGEE. This chain's CDR3 is CASSVAGTGGTGELFF. For the CDR3, the DNA is TGTGCCAGCAGCGTAGCTGGGACAGGGGGCACCGGGGAGCTGTTTTTT. Looking up the rest from reference TRBV9 and TRBJ2-2 gives the full variable domain: DSGVTQTPKHLITATGQRVTLRCSPRSGDLSVYWYQQSLDQGLQFLIQYYNGEERAKGNILERFSAQQFPDLHSELNLSSLELGDSALYFCASSVAGTGGTGELFFGEGSRLTVL.

The chain couples TRBV2 to TRBJ2-3, with D maybe TRBD1 (5 bases). Germline V gene lookup returns CDR1 SNHLY and CDR2 FYNNEI. Trimming cost V 7 bases and J 0 bases, with 14 bases left between them. This CDR3 has 15 amino acids. CDR3 amino acids: CASTLQGASTDTQYF. The CDR3 DNA reads TGTGCCAGCACCCTCCAGGGTGCTAGCACAGATACGCAGTATTTT.

The genes are TRBV4-1 and TRBJ2-3; D ambiguous. Germline CDR1 and CDR2: MGHRA and YSYEKL. The CDR3 length is 13 residues. Trimming pared 0 bases from V and 8 bases from J, leaving 9 bases between. The CDR3 DNA sequence: TGCGCCAGCAGCCAAGAACGAGCTGGTACGCAGTATTTT. Its translation: CASSQERAGTQYF.

The chain uses TRBV6-6 and TRBJ2-1; weak D call: TRBD2 (5 bases). V was trimmed by 3 bases and J by 5 bases, leaving 17 bases between them. Germline lookup yields CDR1 MNHNY and CDR2 SVGAGI (reference sequence). The CDR3 has 16 residues. CDR3 DNA sequence: TGTGCCAGCAGTTATGGCCAGGACTCCAGCGACAATGAGCAGTTCTTC. It specifies CASSYGQDSSDNEQFF.

In this sample, this clone turned up once. The chain uses TRBV13 and TRBJ2-7; TRBD1 matches at 7 bases. Trimming at V came to 2 bases and at J to 5 bases, leaving 12 bases not matched to a gene. The length of the CDR3 is 16 residues. Germline V gene sequence: CDR1 PRHDT, CDR2 FYEKMQ (reference sequence). The chain's CDR3 is CASSLRYYIDRDEQYF. The CDR3 bases are TGTGCCAGCAGCTTAAGATATTATATTGACAGGGACGAGCAGTACTTC.

The chain couples TRBV6-5 to TRBJ2-7; maybe TRBD2 (6 bases). Trimming took off 2 bases at V and 3 bases at J, with 14 bases between the two ends. Per germline, CDR1 MNHEY and CDR2 SVGAGI. The length of the CDR3 is 15 residues. The CDR3 nucleotides read TGTGCCAGCAGTTACGATTTTATGCGGGACTACGAGCAGTACTTC. Residues: CASSYDFMRDYEQYF.

As DNA, the CDR3 is TGTGCCAGCAGTAAAGAGTACTACGAGCAGTACTTC. Encoded protein: CASSKEYYEQYF. This chain links TRBV2 with TRBJ2-7, with no clear D. The V and J ends lost 5 bases and 3 bases respectively, with 8 bases between them. This CDR3 has 12 residues. In germline, CDR1 is SNHLY, CDR2 FYNNEI.

The chain is built from TRBV7-8 and TRBJ1-3; 10 positions match TRBD1. The CDR3 has 16 amino acids. Germline CDR1 is SGHVS and CDR2 is FQNEAQ. V lost 5 bases and J lost 0; bases outside the gene matches: 4. The CDR3 loop reads CASSRDRGLSGNTIYF. CDR3 bases: TGTGCCAGCAGCCGGGACAGGGGACTCTCTGGAAACACCATATATTTT.

The chain joins TRBV7-8 to TRBJ2-5; no reliable D call. Trimming removed 3 bases at V and 4 bases at J, with 9 bases between. The CDR3 contains 13 residues. The germline CDR1 and CDR2 sequences are SGHVS and FQNEAQ. This chain's CDR3 is CASSLDLRETQYF. CDR3 DNA: TGTGCCAGCAGCTTGGACCTTCGAGAGACCCAGTACTTC.

For the CDR3, the DNA is TGTGCCAGCAGACCCGGGGGGGCCTACAATGAGCAGTTCTTC. This encodes CASRPGGAYNEQFF. The chain combines TRBV28 with TRBJ2-1; 8 bases are shared with TRBD2. Trimming at V came to 6 bases and at J to 2 bases, leaving 3 bases not matched to a gene. The CDR3 is 14 amino acids. Germline V gene data show CDR1 as MDHEN and CDR2 as SYDVKM.

V usage is TRBV2 and J usage is TRBJ2-7, with 7 bases identical to TRBD2. Germline lookup yields CDR1 SNHLY and CDR2 FYNNEI. CDR3 length: 14 residues. With V trimmed by 7 bases and J by 4 bases, 10 bases remained unmatched. The CDR3 reads CASILTGTTYEQYF. The DNA for the CDR3 is TGTGCCAGCATTCTTACCGGGACTACTTACGAGCAGTACTTC.

The chain links TRBV19 to TRBJ1-1; no reliable D call. Germline V CDR1 and CDR2: LNHDA, SQIVND (reference sequence). The CDR3 runs to 13 residues. V was shortened by 8 bases and J by 4 bases, with 14 bases between the two germline ends. The chain's CDR3 is CASRNGVTTEAFF. CDR3 nucleotide sequence: TGTGCCAGTCGGAATGGGGTGACCACTGAAGCTTTCTTT.

This clone is a singleton in its sample. This sequence joins TRBV27 and TRBJ2-3; TRBD1 agrees at 7 bases. V lost 2 bases to trimming and J lost 0 bases; unmatched junction nucleotides: 17. The CDR3 has 20 amino acids. The germline CDR1 and CDR2 sequences are MNHEY and SMNVEV (reference sequence). CDR3 sequence (DNA): TGTGCCAGCAGTTTAACCCCGGACAGGTTGCCCCCCCTGAGCACAGATACGCAGTATTTT. Its translation is CASSLTPDRLPPLSTDTQYF.

V usage is TRBV5-1 and J usage is TRBJ2-7, with 8 positions matching TRBD1. The CDR3 is 15 amino acids. V was pared by 4 bases and J by 4 bases, with 10 bases of the junction left unmatched. Germline V gene sequence: CDR1 SGHRS, CDR2 YFSETQ. The CDR3 DNA follows: TGCGCCAGCAGCCCATACAGGGGGTCTGGGTACGAGCAGTACTTC. Translating gives CASSPYRGSGYEQYF.

This chain links TRBV19 with TRBJ2-2; weak D call: TRBD2 (6 bases). CDR1 LNHDA and CDR2 SQIVND come from the germline V gene (reference sequence). This CDR3 comprises 13 residues. V lost 3 bases and J 5 bases, leaving 7 bases between the germline ends. The CDR3: CASSIGLTGELFF. CDR3 DNA sequence: TGTGCCAGTAGTATCGGACTAACCGGGGAGCTGTTTTTT.

This rearrangement joins TRBV4-1 to TRBJ2-7; perhaps D is TRBD1 or TRBD2 (5 bases each). The CDR3 has 14 residues. Per germline, CDR1 MGHRA and CDR2 YSYEKL. V gave up 2 bases and J gave up 2 bases, with 10 bases separating them. The CDR3 nucleotides read TGCGCCAGCAGCCAACGGGACGGCACCTACGAGCAGTACTTC. It specifies CASSQRDGTYEQYF.

This chain joins TRBV5-1 and TRBJ2-2, with D unresolved. V was cut by 0 bases and J by 8 bases, with 5 bases left in between. This CDR3 comprises 12 residues. Germline-derived CDR1 and CDR2 are SGHRS and YFSETQ. The chain's CDR3 is CASSLEAGELFF. The CDR3 DNA is TGCGCCAGCAGCTTGGAGGCGGGGGAGCTGTTTTTT.

The chain has TRBV7-3 and TRBJ2-5; TRBD2 might be the D (6 bases). Trimming pared 5 bases from V and 5 bases from J, leaving 18 bases between. Germline CDR1 and CDR2: SGHTA and FQGTGA. The CDR3 covers 15 residues. CDR3 region: CASSSWGGNRETQYF. The CDR3 nucleotides read TGTGCCAGCAGCAGTTGGGGCGGGAATCGCGAGACCCAGTACTTC.

The V gene is TRBV5-1, the J gene TRBJ2-5; 8 positions agree with TRBD1. CDR3 length equals 14 residues. Germline V gene data show CDR1 as SGHRS and CDR2 as YFSETQ. V shed 4 bases and J 2 bases; nucleotides not matched to a gene: 4. CDR3 region: CASSLQGGQETQYF. The CDR3 DNA reads TGCGCCAGCAGCCTACAGGGGGGACAAGAGACCCAGTACTTC.

The rearrangement joins TRBV11-1 to TRBJ2-7; the D call may be TRBD1 or TRBD2 (6 bases each). V shed 5 bases and J shed 4 bases, with 12 bases lying between them. The CDR3 spans 13 residues. In germline, CDR1 is SGHAT, CDR2 FQDESV (reference sequence). Here the CDR3 reads CASSAGQWYEQYF. The DNA for the CDR3 is TGTGCCAGCAGCGCGGGACAATGGTACGAGCAGTACTTC.

This rearrangement joins TRBV28 to TRBJ1-4; the D gene is possibly TRBD1 (5 bases). The CDR3 runs 17 residues. CDR1 is MDHEN, CDR2 SYDVKM, per germline. Trimming shortened V by 5 bases and J by 3 bases, and 19 bases separated the two germline ends. CDR3 amino acids: CASSPGVVTASNEKLFF. DNA for the CDR3: TGTGCCAGCAGTCCCGGAGTCGTGACAGCTTCTAATGAAAAACTGTTTTTT.

The J gene is TRBJ1-1, the V gene TRBV5-1; TRBD1 might be the D (6 bases). Per the germline V gene, CDR1 is SGHRS and CDR2 is YFSETQ. This CDR3 is 13 amino acids long. The germline V and J ends were trimmed by 7 bases and 1 base, with 11 bases remaining between them. The CDR3 protein is CASGGQPNTEAFF. CDR3 bases: TGCGCCAGCGGGGGGCAGCCGAACACTGAAGCTTTCTTT. Filled out from reference TRBV5-1 and TRBJ1-1, the complete variable domain reads KAGVTQTPRYLIKTRGQQVTLSCSPISGHRSVSWYQQTPGQGLQFLFEYFSETQRNKGNFPGRFSGRQFSNSRSEMNVSTLELGDSALYLCASGGQPNTEAFFGQGTRLTVV.

The J gene is TRBJ1-1, the V gene TRBV28; 7 bases align to TRBD1. V was clipped by 5 bases and J by 0 bases; unmatched bases: 6. CDR3 length equals 15 residues. Germline loops: CDR1 MDHEN, CDR2 SYDVKM. The chain's CDR3 is CASSTTGLMNTEAFF. DNA of the CDR3: TGTGCCAGCAGTACGACAGGGTTAATGAACACTGAAGCTTTCTTT.

Here the CDR3 DNA reads TGTGCCAGCAGCGAGAGACTAGGAGTTCTTCCGGATACGCAGTATTTT. Protein: CASSERLGVLPDTQYF. This rearrangement joins TRBV7-9 to TRBJ2-3; the D gene is possibly TRBD2 (6 bases). CDR1 is SEHNR and CDR2 is FQNEAQ in the germline V gene (reference sequence). The CDR3 is made up of 16 amino acids. V dropped 5 bases and J dropped 6 bases, with 21 bases sitting between them. Based on the CDR3 plus reference TRBV7-9 and TRBJ2-3, the full variable domain is DTGVSQNPRHKITKRGQNVTFRCDPISEHNRLYWYRQTLGQGPEFLTYFQNEAQLEKSRLLSDRFSAERPKGSFSTLEIQRTEQGDSAMYLCASSERLGVLPDTQYFGPGTRLTVL.

The V and J genes are TRBV29-1 and TRBJ2-2; D is possibly TRBD2 (6 bases). The V end was cut by 3 bases, the J end by 0 bases, with 8 bases between. CDR3 size: 14 residues. Looked up from germline, CDR1 is SQVTM and CDR2 is ANQGSEA. CDR3 DNA: TGCAGCGTTGATAGCGGCTCGAACACCGGGGAGCTGTTTTTT. It codes for CSVDSGSNTGELFF.

CDR3 DNA sequence: TGTGCCAGCAGCCGACTGCTCGATGGGACCCAGTACTTC. This sequence encodes CASSRLLDGTQYF. The chain recombines TRBV7-6 with TRBJ2-5; the D is unclear. This CDR3 has 13 amino acids. V dropped 5 bases and J dropped 7 bases, with 14 bases sitting between them. Germline V CDR1 and CDR2: SGHVS, FNYEAQ.

To note about this clone: This same CDR3 is encoded by further DNA sequences in the sample. The chain carries TRBV29-1 and TRBJ2-1; 11 bases line up with TRBD2. V shed 4 bases, J shed 4 bases, and the junction held 3 bases outside the gene matches. The CDR3 is 14 residues long. Germline V lookup: CDR1 SQVTM, CDR2 ANQGSEA. This CDR3 is CSVGTSGSYNEQFF. The CDR3 nucleotides read TGCAGCGTTGGGACTAGCGGGTCTTACAATGAGCAGTTCTTC.

The chain is built from TRBV6-5 and TRBJ1-2; D perhaps matches TRBD1 (6 bases). Germline assignment: CDR1 MNHEY and CDR2 SVGAGI. The V and J ends lost 5 bases and 1 base respectively, with 14 bases between them. The length of the CDR3 is 15 residues. DNA of the CDR3: TGTGCCAGCAGTCCTACACAGGGATTTAACTATGGCTACACCTTC. It codes for CASSPTQGFNYGYTF.